This TCR beta chain was sequenced for a study of T-cell memory formation after mild COVID-19. Study results and limitations: Pre-infection memory carried some responding clones, suggesting that cross-reactive memory joined. Clones contracting across day 15 to 85 had a balanced CD4/CD8 profile; later expanding clones leaned CD4+.

TCRdb used MiXCR to reprocess the 5' RACE reads, holding one entry per CDR3 protein. Of 550,000 to 700,000 distinct CDR3 sequences listed, 17% are singletons. This clonotype was seen a few times. The antigen remains undetermined. The material sequenced was PBMCs or a T cell subset sorted from them (not recorded which). This receptor was identified in an adult woman who had mild COVID-19 (a few samples of this study predate the infection). Cell type and time point are not known.

As DNA, the CDR3 is TGTGCCAGCAGCCGTTATAGCGGGAGGTACAATGAGCAGTTCTTC. The encoded protein is CASSRYSGRYNEQFF. V is TRBV14 and J is TRBJ2-1; 10 bases match TRBD2. CDR1 is SGHDN and CDR2 is FVKESK in the germline V gene. The length of the CDR3 is 15 residues. The V gene end was trimmed by 4 bases and the J gene end by 4 bases; junction bases not matched to a gene: 4.